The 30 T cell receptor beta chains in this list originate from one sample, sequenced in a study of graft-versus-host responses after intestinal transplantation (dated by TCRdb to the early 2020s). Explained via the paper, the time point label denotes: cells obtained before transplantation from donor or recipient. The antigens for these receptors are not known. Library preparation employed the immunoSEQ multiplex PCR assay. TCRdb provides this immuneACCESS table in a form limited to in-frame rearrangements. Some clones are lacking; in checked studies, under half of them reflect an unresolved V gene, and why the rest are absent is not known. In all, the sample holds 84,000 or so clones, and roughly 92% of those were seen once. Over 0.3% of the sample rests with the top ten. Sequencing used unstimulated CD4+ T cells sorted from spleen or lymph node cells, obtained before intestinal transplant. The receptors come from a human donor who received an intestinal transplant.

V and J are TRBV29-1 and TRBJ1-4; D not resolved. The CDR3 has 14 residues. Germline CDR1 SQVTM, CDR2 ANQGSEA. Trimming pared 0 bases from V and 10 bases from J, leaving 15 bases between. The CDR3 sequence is CSVEDLVVSGKLFF. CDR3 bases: TGCAGCGTTGAAGATCTTGTAGTATCGGGAAAACTGTTTTTT. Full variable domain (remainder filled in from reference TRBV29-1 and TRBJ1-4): SAVISQKPSRDICQRGTSLTIQCQVDSQVTMMFWYRQQPGQSLTLIATANQGSEATYESGFVIDKFPISRPNLTFSTLTVSNMSPEDSSIYLCSVEDLVVSGKLFFGSGTQLSVL.

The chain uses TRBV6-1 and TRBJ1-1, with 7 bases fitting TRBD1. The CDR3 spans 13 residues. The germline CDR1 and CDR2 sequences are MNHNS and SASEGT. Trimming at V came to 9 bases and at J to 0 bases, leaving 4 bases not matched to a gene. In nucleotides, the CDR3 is TGTGCCAGTCTAGGGGGCATGAACACTGAAGCTTTCTTT. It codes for CASLGGMNTEAFF.

The CDR3 nucleotides are TGTGCCAGCAGCTTAGGTGTTAGCGGGACCTACAATGAGCAGTTCTTC. This codes for CASSLGVSGTYNEQFF. The rearrangement joins TRBV7-9 to TRBJ2-1, with 8 nucleotides matching TRBD2. V was pared by 1 base and J by 2 bases, with 4 bases of the junction left unmatched. Germline V gene data show CDR1 as SEHNR and CDR2 as FQNEAQ (reference sequence). The CDR3 covers 16 residues.

For the CDR3, the DNA is TGTGCCAGCAGTCGTTCCGGGACAGACAACGAGCAGTACTTC. Amino acid sequence: CASSRSGTDNEQYF. The V call is TRBV6-5, the J call TRBJ2-7; 7 bases line up with TRBD1. CDR1 MNHEY and CDR2 SVGAGI come from the germline V gene. The V gene end was trimmed by 5 bases and the J gene end by 5 bases; junction bases not matched to a gene: 9. This CDR3 has 14 amino acids.

CDR3 amino acids: CASSKGRFTDTQYF. The CDR3 DNA follows: TGTGCCAGCAGCAAAGGACGCTTCACAGATACGCAGTATTTT. The chain couples TRBV7-7 to TRBJ2-3; D is unclear. The CDR3 runs 14 residues. Germline assignment: CDR1 SSHAT and CDR2 FNYEAQ (reference sequence). V lost 5 bases and J lost 2, with 11 bases in between. The full variable domain, rest sourced from reference TRBV7-7 and TRBJ2-3, is GAGVSQSPRYKVTKRGQDVTLRCDPISSHATLYWYQQALGQGPEFLTYFNYEAQPDKSGLPSDRFSAERPEGSISTLTIQRTEQRDSAMYRCASSKGRFTDTQYFGPGTRLTVL.

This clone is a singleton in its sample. CDR3 protein: CASSIGTGANTGELFF. The CDR3 DNA is TGTGCCAGCAGCATTGGGACAGGGGCCAACACCGGGGAGCTGTTTTTT. This chain links TRBV21-1 with TRBJ2-2; TRBD1, as called in the table, went unchecked against the DNA. TRBV21-1 counts as a pseudogene. The CDR3 length is 16 residues.

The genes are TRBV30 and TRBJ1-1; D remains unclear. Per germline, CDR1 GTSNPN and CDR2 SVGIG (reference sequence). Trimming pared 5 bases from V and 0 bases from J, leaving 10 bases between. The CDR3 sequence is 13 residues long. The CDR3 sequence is CAWAGFMNTEAFF. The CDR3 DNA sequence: TGTGCCTGGGCGGGATTCATGAACACTGAAGCTTTCTTT.

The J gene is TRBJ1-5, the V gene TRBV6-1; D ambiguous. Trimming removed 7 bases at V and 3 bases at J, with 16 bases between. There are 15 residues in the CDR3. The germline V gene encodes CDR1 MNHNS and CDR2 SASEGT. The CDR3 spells CASMGRRSLNQPQHF. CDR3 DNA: TGTGCCAGCATGGGGAGGCGGAGTCTCAATCAGCCCCAGCATTTT.

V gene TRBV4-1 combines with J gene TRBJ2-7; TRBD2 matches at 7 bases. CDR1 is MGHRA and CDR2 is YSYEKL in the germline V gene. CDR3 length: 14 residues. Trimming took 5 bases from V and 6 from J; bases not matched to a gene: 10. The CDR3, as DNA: TGCGCCAGCAGCTTACCGACTAGCCGGAGCGAGCAGTACTTC. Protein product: CASSLPTSRSEQYF.

CDR3 nucleotides: TGTGCCAGCAGCGCCTTAGCGGGAGTCCGGGATGAGCAGTTCTTC. This sequence encodes CASSALAGVRDEQFF. The gene calls are TRBV9 and TRBJ2-1; 9 bases agree with TRBD2. The CDR3 has 15 amino acids. V lost 3 bases, J lost 8 bases, and 9 bases stayed unmatched. CDR1 is SGDLS and CDR2 is YYNGEE in the germline V gene.

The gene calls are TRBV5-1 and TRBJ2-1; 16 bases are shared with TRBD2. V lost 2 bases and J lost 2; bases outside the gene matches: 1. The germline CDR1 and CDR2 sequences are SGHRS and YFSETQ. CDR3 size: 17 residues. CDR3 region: CASSFGTSGRAYNEQFF. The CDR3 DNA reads TGCGCCAGCAGCTTTGGGACTAGCGGGAGGGCCTACAATGAGCAGTTCTTC. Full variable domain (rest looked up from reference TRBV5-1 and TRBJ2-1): KAGVTQTPRYLIKTRGQQVTLSCSPISGHRSVSWYQQTPGQGLQFLFEYFSETQRNKGNFPGRFSGRQFSNSRSEMNVSTLELGDSALYLCASSFGTSGRAYNEQFFGPGTRLTVL.

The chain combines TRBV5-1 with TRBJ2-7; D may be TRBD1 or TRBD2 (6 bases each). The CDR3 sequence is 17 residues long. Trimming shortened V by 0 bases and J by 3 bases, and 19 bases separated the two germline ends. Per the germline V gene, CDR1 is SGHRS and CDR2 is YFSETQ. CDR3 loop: CASSLGGLRDKGYEQYF. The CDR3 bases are TGCGCCAGCAGCTTGGGGGGACTCCGGGACAAAGGCTACGAGCAGTACTTC.

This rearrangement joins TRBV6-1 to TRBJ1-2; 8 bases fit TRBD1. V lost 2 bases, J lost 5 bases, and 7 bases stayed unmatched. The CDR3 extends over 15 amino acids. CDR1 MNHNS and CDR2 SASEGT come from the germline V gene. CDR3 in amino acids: CASSESRTGNYGYTF. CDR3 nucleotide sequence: TGTGCCAGCAGTGAATCCAGGACAGGGAATTATGGCTACACCTTC.

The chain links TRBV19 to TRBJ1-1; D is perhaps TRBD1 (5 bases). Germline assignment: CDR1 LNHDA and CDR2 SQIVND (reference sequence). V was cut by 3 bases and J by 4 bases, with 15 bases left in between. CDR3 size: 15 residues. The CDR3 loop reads CASSIAGLKATEAFF. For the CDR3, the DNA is TGTGCCAGTAGTATCGCGGGGCTTAAAGCCACTGAAGCTTTCTTT.

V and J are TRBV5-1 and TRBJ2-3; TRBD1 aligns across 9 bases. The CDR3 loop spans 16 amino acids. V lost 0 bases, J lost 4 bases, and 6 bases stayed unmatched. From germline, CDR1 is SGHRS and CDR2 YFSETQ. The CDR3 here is CASSLGDRVHPDTQYF. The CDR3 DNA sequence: TGCGCCAGCAGCTTGGGGGACAGGGTGCATCCAGATACGCAGTATTTT.

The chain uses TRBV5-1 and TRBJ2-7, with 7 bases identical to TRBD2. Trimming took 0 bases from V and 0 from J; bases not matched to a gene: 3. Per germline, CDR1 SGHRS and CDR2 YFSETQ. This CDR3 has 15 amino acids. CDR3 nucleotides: TGCGCCAGCAGCTTGGTTAGCGGGTACTCCTACGAGCAGTACTTC. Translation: CASSLVSGYSYEQYF.

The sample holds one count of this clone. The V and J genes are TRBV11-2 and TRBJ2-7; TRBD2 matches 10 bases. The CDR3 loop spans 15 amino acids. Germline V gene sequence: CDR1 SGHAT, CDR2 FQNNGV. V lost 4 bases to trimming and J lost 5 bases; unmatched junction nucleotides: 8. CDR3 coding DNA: TGTGCCAGCAGCTCCCCTAGCGGGAGCGCCCACGAGCAGTACTTC. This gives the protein CASSSPSGSAHEQYF.

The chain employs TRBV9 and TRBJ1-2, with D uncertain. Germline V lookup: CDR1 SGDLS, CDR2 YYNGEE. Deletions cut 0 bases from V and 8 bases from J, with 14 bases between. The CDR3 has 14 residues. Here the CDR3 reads CASSVEGMGRGYTF. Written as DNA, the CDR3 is TGTGCCAGCAGCGTAGAGGGAATGGGGAGGGGCTACACCTTC.

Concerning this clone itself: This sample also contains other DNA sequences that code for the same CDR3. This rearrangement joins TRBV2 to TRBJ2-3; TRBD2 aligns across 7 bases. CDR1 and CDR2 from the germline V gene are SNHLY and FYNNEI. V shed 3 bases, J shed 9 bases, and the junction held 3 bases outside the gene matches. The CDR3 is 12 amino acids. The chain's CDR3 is CASSDKRETQYF. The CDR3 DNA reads TGTGCCAGCAGTGACAAGCGGGAAACGCAGTATTTT.

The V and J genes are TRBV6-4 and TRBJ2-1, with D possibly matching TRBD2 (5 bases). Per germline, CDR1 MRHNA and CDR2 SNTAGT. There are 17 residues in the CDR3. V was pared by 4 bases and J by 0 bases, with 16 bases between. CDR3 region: CASSVASWGSSYNEQFF. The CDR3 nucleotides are TGTGCCAGCAGTGTGGCTAGCTGGGGAAGCTCCTACAATGAGCAGTTCTTC.

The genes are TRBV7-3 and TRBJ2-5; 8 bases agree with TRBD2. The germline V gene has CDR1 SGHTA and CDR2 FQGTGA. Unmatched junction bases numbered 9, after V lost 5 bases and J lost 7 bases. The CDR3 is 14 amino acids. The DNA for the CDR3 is TGTGCCAGCAGCCCACTAGCGGCCGGTGGGACCCAGTACTTC. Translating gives CASSPLAAGGTQYF.

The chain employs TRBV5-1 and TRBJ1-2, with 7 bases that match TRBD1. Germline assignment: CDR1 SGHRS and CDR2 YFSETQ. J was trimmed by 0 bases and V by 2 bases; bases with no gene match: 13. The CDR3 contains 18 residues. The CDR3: CASSFYTSGTATNYGYTF. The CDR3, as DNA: TGCGCCAGCAGCTTTTATACAAGTGGGACAGCGACTAACTATGGCTACACCTTC. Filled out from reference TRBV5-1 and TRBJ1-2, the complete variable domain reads KAGVTQTPRYLIKTRGQQVTLSCSPISGHRSVSWYQQTPGQGLQFLFEYFSETQRNKGNFPGRFSGRQFSNSRSEMNVSTLELGDSALYLCASSFYTSGTATNYGYTFGSGTRLTVV.

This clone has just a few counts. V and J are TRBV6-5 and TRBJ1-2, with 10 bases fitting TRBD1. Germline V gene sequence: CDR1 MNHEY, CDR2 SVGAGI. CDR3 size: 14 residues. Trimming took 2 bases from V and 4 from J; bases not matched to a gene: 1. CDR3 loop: CASSYGDRGYGYTF. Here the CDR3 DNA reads TGTGCCAGCAGTTACGGGGACAGGGGCTATGGCTACACCTTC.

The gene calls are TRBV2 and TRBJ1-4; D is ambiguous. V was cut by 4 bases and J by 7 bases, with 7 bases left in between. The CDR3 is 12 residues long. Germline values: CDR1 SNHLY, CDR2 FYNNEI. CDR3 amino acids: CASSGGGEKLFF. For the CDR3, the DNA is TGTGCCAGCAGTGGGGGTGGTGAAAAACTGTTTTTT.

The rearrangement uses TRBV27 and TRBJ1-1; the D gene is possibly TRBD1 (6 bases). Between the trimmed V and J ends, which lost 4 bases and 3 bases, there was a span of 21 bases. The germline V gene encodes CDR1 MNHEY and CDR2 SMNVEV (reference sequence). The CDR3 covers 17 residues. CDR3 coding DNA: TGTGCCAGCAGTTGGGGGGCCTTAACAGGAGGGGACACTGAAGCTTTCTTT. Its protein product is CASSWGALTGGDTEAFF.

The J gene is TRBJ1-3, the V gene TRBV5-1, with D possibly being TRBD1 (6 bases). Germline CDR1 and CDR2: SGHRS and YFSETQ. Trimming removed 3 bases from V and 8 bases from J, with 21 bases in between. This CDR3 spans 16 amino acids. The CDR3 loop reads CASSYGQIGIGDTIYF. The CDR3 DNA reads TGCGCCAGCAGCTACGGACAGATCGGGATCGGGGACACCATATATTTT.

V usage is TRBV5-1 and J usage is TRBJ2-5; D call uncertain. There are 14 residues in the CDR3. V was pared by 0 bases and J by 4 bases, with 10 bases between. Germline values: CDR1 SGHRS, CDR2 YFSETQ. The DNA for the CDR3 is TGCGCCAGCAGCTTGGATCCACGTCTAGAGACCCAGTACTTC. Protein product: CASSLDPRLETQYF.

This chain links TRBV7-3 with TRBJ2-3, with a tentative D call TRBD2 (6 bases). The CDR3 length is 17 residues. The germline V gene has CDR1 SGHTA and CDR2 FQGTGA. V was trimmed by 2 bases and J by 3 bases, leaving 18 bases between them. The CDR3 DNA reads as TGTGCCAGCAGCTTAGGTCAGAACACGGGAGCTACAGATACGCAGTATTTT. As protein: CASSLGQNTGATDTQYF.

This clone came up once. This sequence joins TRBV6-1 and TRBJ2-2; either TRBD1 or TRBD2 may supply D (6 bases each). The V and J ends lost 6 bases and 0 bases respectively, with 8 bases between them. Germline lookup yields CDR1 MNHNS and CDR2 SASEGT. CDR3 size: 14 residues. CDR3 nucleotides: TGTGCCAGCAGGAGGGGGGCGAACACCGGGGAGCTGTTTTTT. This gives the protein CASRRGANTGELFF.

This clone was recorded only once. This CDR3 reads CATSRGALPNTEAFF. The CDR3 DNA reads TGTGCCACCAGCAGAGGGGCCCTACCGAACACTGAAGCTTTCTTT. This rearrangement joins TRBV15 to TRBJ1-1, with D uncertain. The CDR3 sequence is 15 residues long. Trimming stripped 1 base from V and 1 base from J, with 10 bases between. Germline values: CDR1 LNHNV, CDR2 YYDKDF (reference sequence).